This TCR beta chain is drawn from a study of OX40 agonist ivuxolimab in advanced cancers. Study background: The study enrolled dose-escalation patients with hepatocellular carcinoma, melanoma, renal cell or head and neck cancer.

This clone was seen just once. The assay was immunoSEQ multiplex PCR, and TCRdb's table has in-frame clones only and misses some. The table has around 140,000 clones, just over 90% seen once. Germline assignment: CDR1 MNHEY and CDR2 SMNVEV (reference sequence). The CDR3 length is 15 residues. Germline trimming cut 3 bases from V and 5 bases from J; bases unmatched to any gene: 10. The chain combines TRBV27 with TRBJ2-7; 7 bases map to TRBD1. The sequence was obtained from an adult with an advanced solid tumor such as melanoma, head and neck, liver or kidney cancer. Here the sequenced sample was CD4+ or CD8+ T cells sorted from blood, taken in a trial of the OX40 agonist ivuxolimab. The CDR3 DNA sequence: TGTGCCAGCAGTTTTCAAGAGACAGGGTTCGACGAGCAGTACTTC. Protein sequence: CASSFQETGFDEQYF.